The 10 T cell receptor beta chains in this list originate from one sample, sequenced in a study of identifying expanded T cells in peripheral blood. Some clones are missing from TCRdb's copy, which holds only in-frame ones; the method was immunoSEQ multiplex PCR. The data show about 100,000 clones, about nine tenths seen once. The material sequenced was blood. The receptors shown here come from a person aged 18 to 70 in good health.

The chain combines TRBV7-3 with TRBJ2-5; 8 positions agree with TRBD2. The CDR3 contains 14 residues. Losses at the gene ends were 5 bases for V and 5 bases for J; bases not matched to a gene: 7. Germline V CDR1 and CDR2: SGHTA, FQGTGA. The CDR3 protein is CASSTGTSTETQYF. In nucleotides, the CDR3 is TGTGCCAGCAGCACAGGGACTAGTACTGAGACCCAGTACTTC. Using reference TRBV7-3 and TRBJ2-5 for the parts outside the CDR3, the full variable domain is GAGVSQTPSNKVTEKGKYVELRCDPISGHTALYWYRQSLGQGPEFLIYFQGTGAADDSGLPNDRFFAVRPEGSVSTLKIQRTERGDSAVYLCASSTGTSTETQYFGPGTRLLVL.

The chain couples TRBV10-2 to TRBJ2-7, with D possibly being TRBD1 (6 bases). The V and J ends lost 8 bases and 6 bases respectively, with 11 bases between them. Germline V gives CDR1 WSHSY, CDR2 SAAADI. The CDR3 consists of 11 residues. This CDR3 reads CASGQFSEQYF. CDR3 DNA sequence: TGCGCCAGCGGACAGTTCTCCGAGCAGTACTTC.

V gene TRBV9 combines with J gene TRBJ2-1; 10 bases align to TRBD2. Germline V CDR1 and CDR2: SGDLS, YYNGEE. The CDR3 has 18 amino acids. V dropped 5 bases and J dropped 0; count of bases not matched to a gene: 11. The CDR3 bases are TGTGCCAGCAGTGAACGGGGTAGCGGGGGGAGCTCCTACAATGAGCAGTTCTTC. Amino acids: CASSERGSGGSSYNEQFF.

This clone has only a few counts. The chain carries TRBV19 and TRBJ2-7; perhaps TRBD1 as D (6 bases). The CDR3 consists of 14 residues. Trimming removed 10 bases at V and 6 bases at J, with 22 bases between. From germline, CDR1 is LNHDA and CDR2 SQIVND (reference sequence). In nucleotides, the CDR3 is TGTGCCACCAGCGAACAGGGTGGCCGGAGCGAGCAGTACTTC. As protein: CATSEQGGRSEQYF.

The gene calls are TRBV14 and TRBJ1-4, with D possibly TRBD1 on 5 matching bases. V was clipped by 0 bases and J by 8 bases, with 13 bases between them. Germline values: CDR1 SGHDN, CDR2 FVKESK. This CDR3 is 15 amino acids long. CDR3 DNA: TGTGCCAGCAGCCAAGAAGGCAGGGTAGACGAAAAACTGTTTTTT. Its translation: CASSQEGRVDEKLFF.

The chain has TRBV10-3 and TRBJ2-5; 11 bases fit TRBD2. This CDR3 region has 14 residues. The trim removed 2 bases at V and 4 bases at J, leaving 0 bases unmatched. Germline lookup yields CDR1 ENHRY and CDR2 SYGVKD. This chain's CDR3 is CAISEGLAGETQYF. CDR3 nucleotide sequence: TGTGCCATCAGTGAGGGACTAGCGGGAGAGACCCAGTACTTC.

The chain joins TRBV28 to TRBJ2-2; D may match TRBD1 or TRBD2 (6 bases each). The germline V gene has CDR1 MDHEN and CDR2 SYDVKM. V lost 2 bases, J lost 4 bases, and 11 bases lay in between. There are 15 residues in the CDR3. The DNA of the CDR3 is TGTGCCAGCAGTTTAACGGGGGCGGTCACCGGGGAGCTGTTTTTT. Its translation: CASSLTGAVTGELFF. Variable domain in full (rest from reference TRBV28 and TRBJ2-2): DVKVTQSSRYLVKRTGEKVFLECVQDMDHENMFWYRQDPGLGLRLIYFSYDVKMKEKGDIPEGYSVSREKKERFSLILESASTNQTSMYLCASSLTGAVTGELFFGEGSRLTVL.

The chain has TRBV4-1 and TRBJ2-7; 7 positions match TRBD2. V shed 1 base, J shed 1 base, and the junction held 7 bases outside the gene matches. The CDR3 contains 16 residues. CDR1 is MGHRA, CDR2 YSYEKL, per germline. In nucleotides, the CDR3 is TGCGCCAGCAGCCAAGTTTCCAGCGGGGCTTCCTACGAGCAGTACTTC. It codes for CASSQVSSGASYEQYF.

Here the CDR3 reads CASSYHDGLAQETQYF. Here the CDR3 DNA reads TGTGCCAGCAGTTACCACGACGGACTAGCGCAAGAGACCCAGTACTTC. This chain links TRBV6-5 with TRBJ2-5; 9 nucleotides agree with TRBD2. CDR3 length: 16 residues. Germline lookup yields CDR1 MNHEY and CDR2 SVGAGI. The V and J ends lost 2 bases and 2 bases, in that order; junction bases with no gene match: 6.

The chain joins TRBV30 to TRBJ1-6, with a possible D match to TRBD1 (6 bases). V was clipped by 0 bases and J by 7 bases, with 10 bases between them. Germline loops: CDR1 GTSNPN, CDR2 SVGIG (reference sequence). This CDR3 has 14 amino acids. In nucleotides, the CDR3 is TGTGCCTGGAGTGTCGGGGGGGGCAATTCACCCCTCCACTTT. It translates to CAWSVGGGNSPLHF. Filled out from reference TRBV30 and TRBJ1-6, the complete variable domain reads SQTIHQWPATLVQPVGSPLSLECTVEGTSNPNLYWYRQAAGRGLQLLFYSVGIGQISSEVPQNLSASRPQDRQFILSSKKLLLSDSGFYLCAWSVGGGNSPLHFGNGTRLTVT.